Here is one T cell receptor (beta chain) with its context. This entry comes from a study of CD8 T cells in Susac syndrome. cDNA came from about 0.46 to 1 ug RNA primed by random hexamers. The TCR beta CDR3 was amplified by immunoSEQ multiplex PCR across 54 Vbeta, 13 Jbeta. One entry per CDR3 protein results from TCRdb running MiXCR on the immunoSEQ multiplex PCR reads. Among about 200,000 distinct CDR3 sequences listed, 85% to 95% were seen once. Through negative isolation, CD4+ and CD8+ T cells were obtained, while TEMRA cells were enriched using FACS. This TCR was recovered from a human donor in good health. The sequenced material came from CD4+ T cells from PBMCs.

Here the CDR3 reads CSAVSGGAPPYEQYF. CDR3 DNA sequence: TGCAGTGCTGTGAGCGGGGGGGCCCCCCCCTACGAGCAGTACTTC. The chain is built from TRBV20-1 and TRBJ2-7; TRBD2 agrees at 10 bases. V trimming: 5 bases; J trimming: 2 bases; junction bases outside the gene matches: 9. Germline CDR1 DFQATT, CDR2 SNEGSKA (reference sequence). The CDR3 contains 15 residues.